This T cell receptor (beta chain) was recorded in a study of T-cell memory formation after mild COVID-19. Background on the study: TCR clusters mostly belonged to single donors. The study's findings and limits: CD4/CD8 balance held among clones contracting day 15 to 85, and later expanders leaned CD4+. Pre-infection memory showed some responding clones, and this suggested that cross-reactive memory joined.

This clonotype was detected a few times. The antigen remains unidentified. It was 5'RACE with constant-segment primers that produced the TCR alpha and TCR beta cDNA libraries, which carried sample barcodes and UMIs. TCRdb re-analysed the 5' RACE reads in MiXCR, keeping a single row per CDR3 protein. The repertoire holds around 440,000 distinct CDR3 sequences, with about 20% as singletons. J gave up 5 bases and V 3 bases, and 11 bases lay outside the gene matches. This CDR3 spans 17 amino acids. Germline CDR1 reads SGDLS; CDR2 reads YYNGEE. The sequenced material came from PBMCs or a T cell subset sorted from them (not recorded which). The rearrangement joins TRBV9 to TRBJ1-5; 10 bases map to TRBD1. This receptor was obtained from an adult woman who had mild COVID-19 (a few samples of this study predate the infection). Cell type and time point are not known. In nucleotides, the CDR3 is TGTGCCAGCAGCGGCGGGACAGGGGCCTCTTGGGATCAGCCCCAGCATTTT. It codes for CASSGGTGASWDQPQHF.